Many counts were recorded for the clone carrying this T cell receptor (beta chain). The antigen remains undetermined. RNA transcripts gave rise to amplified TCR beta CDR3 regions. First-round RT-PCR targeting the TCR CDR3 was performed with the HTBI primer set. One entry per CDR3 protein, called by TCRdb with MiXCR from the multiplex PCR reads. The table records over 500,000 distinct CDR3 sequences, 15% to 20% of them present only once. These data belong to a study of T cells in Graves' hyperthyroidism and ophthalmopathy. General observations from the study: By a 13 V-J model, ophthalmopathy was set apart from stable hyperthyroidism. Blood also contained most expanded thyroid clonotypes above 0.001. Before onset, by a median of around six months, the model predicted ophthalmopathy.

V dropped 0 bases and J dropped 1; count of bases not matched to a gene: 3. CDR1 is LGHNA, CDR2 YSLEER, per germline. The CDR3 spans 16 residues. The J gene is TRBJ2-1, the V gene TRBV4-3; 7 positions agree with TRBD2. Sequenced material: blood. The TCR originated in a woman aged 25 to 39 with Graves' ophthalmopathy. CDR3 nucleotide sequence: TGCGCCAGCAGCCAAGACCCAGCGGGATCCTACAATGAGCAGTTCTTC. Its translation: CASSQDPAGSYNEQFF.